The 3 T cell receptor beta chains presented below share a single source sample, sequenced in a study of blood T cell repertoires in COVID-19. Here immunoSEQ multiplex PCR was the method, and the copy in TCRdb shows in-frame clones only, minus some. The sample comprises 250,000 to 300,000 clones, 90% of which are singletons, and around 2.3% rests with the top ten. What was sequenced was peripheral blood. Receptor source: a woman aged 55 to 70 with COVID-19, enrolled during active disease.

This clone was recorded only once. The chain carries TRBV27 and TRBJ1-2, with D perhaps matching TRBD1 (5 bases). CDR3 size: 16 residues. Germline V gene data show CDR1 as MNHEY and CDR2 as SMNVEV (reference sequence). The V gene lost 6 bases and the J gene lost 6 bases, with 23 bases spanning the gap. The DNA of the CDR3 is TGTGCCAGCAGCCAAGGGGTTGAGTGGAGCTCGGATGGCTACACCTTC. Translating it yields CASSQGVEWSSDGYTF.

V gene TRBV18 combines with J gene TRBJ1-5; D gene ambiguous. V lost 3 bases to trimming and J lost 3 bases, with 9 bases between them. CDR1 and CDR2 from the germline V gene are KGHSH and LQKENI. The CDR3 has 14 residues. CDR3 nucleotides: TGTGCCAGCTCACCCTCAGACACCAATCAGCCCCAGCATTTT. This sequence encodes CASSPSDTNQPQHF. The full variable domain, its missing parts supplied by reference TRBV18 and TRBJ1-5, is NAGVMQNPRHLVRRRGQEARLRCSPMKGHSHVYWYRQLPEEGLKFMVYLQKENIIDESGMPKERFSAEFPKEGPSILRIQQVVRGDSAAYFCASSPSDTNQPQHFGDGTRLSIL.

CDR3 sequence: CASSSGQVYNSPLHF. The CDR3 DNA reads as TGTGCCAGCAGCTCGGGACAGGTTTATAATTCACCCCTCCACTTT. The rearrangement uses TRBV6-2 or TRBV6-3 and TRBJ1-6; the match to TRBD1 covers 8 bases. V shed 6 bases and J 4 bases; nucleotides not matched to a gene: 5. Germline CDR1 and CDR2: MNHEY and SVGEGT. The CDR3 totals 15 residues.